One sample yielded the 3 T cell receptor beta chains listed below, sequenced in a study of PD-1 blockade in classical Hodgkin lymphoma. Assay: immunoSEQ multiplex PCR; the TCRdb copy retains only in-frame clones and omits some. Of about 28,000 clones listed, 70% to 90% are singletons. Every patient experienced relapse after autologous stem cell transplantation, and brentuximab vedotin exposure varied. Sequencing was performed on peripheral blood mononuclear cells (PBMCs), taken before the second cycle of nivolumab. These TCRs come from a human donor with classical Hodgkin lymphoma.

The chain employs TRBV7-2 and TRBJ1-2; D ambiguous. Germline CDR1 SGHTA, CDR2 FQGNSA. V was trimmed by 6 bases and J by 0 bases, leaving 8 bases between them. The CDR3 loop spans 13 amino acids. CDR3 residues: CASRPSANYGYTF. In DNA, the CDR3 is TGTGCCAGCAGGCCCTCAGCTAACTATGGCTACACCTTC.

The chain has TRBV5-5 and TRBJ1-2; D gene unclear. The germline gives CDR1 SGHKS, CDR2 YYEKEE (reference sequence). There are 14 residues in the CDR3. V lost 4 bases, J lost 2 bases, and 12 bases lay in between. The CDR3 loop reads CASSHTKANYGYTF. For the CDR3, the DNA is TGTGCCAGCAGCCACACGAAGGCAAACTATGGCTACACCTTC.

The chain joins TRBV25-1 to TRBJ1-2; D perhaps matches TRBD1 (5 bases). The CDR3 contains 14 residues. Between the trimmed V and J ends, which lost 4 bases and 1 base, there was a span of 10 bases. The germline gives CDR1 MGHDK, CDR2 SYGVNS. The CDR3 here is CASSGAGGNYGYTF. The DNA for the CDR3 is TGTGCCAGCAGTGGGGCTGGGGGTAACTATGGCTACACCTTC.